This is a list of T cell receptor beta chains from one sample in a study of cytomegalovirus exposure and HLA in healthy donors. TCRdb keeps only in-frame clones here, not all; method: immunoSEQ multiplex PCR. The data contain approximately 140,000 clones, around 76% of them singletons. The sample was PBMCs. Source of these receptors: a male donor in good health and CMV-seronegative. CDR3s include the opening cysteine and the closing phenylalanine or tryptophan. D genes are given only for firm matches. Rows may omit the clone size; those that give it use once, few, many or a size class.

j_gene: TRBJ2-2; abundance: .; v_gene: TRBV9; d_gene: .; CDR3nt: TGTGCCAGCAGCGCACTAGATACCGGCCACGCGAACACCGGGGAGCTGTTTTTT; CDR3aa: CASSALDTGHANTGELFF
j_gene: TRBJ1-2; abundance: few; v_gene: TRBV19; d_gene: .; CDR3nt: TGTGCCAGTAGTATCCCGGGAGGCGACTATGGCTACACCTTC; CDR3aa: CASSIPGGDYGYTF
j_gene: TRBJ1-5; abundance: .; v_gene: TRBV13; d_gene: TRBD1; CDR3nt: TGTGCCAGCAGCTTTGGTGGACAGGGGATCAATCAGCCCCAGCATTTT; CDR3aa: CASSFGGQGINQPQHF
j_gene: TRBJ2-7; abundance: .; v_gene: TRBV5-4; d_gene: .; CDR3nt: TGTGCCAGCAGCCCGGGCAGGGCGCAATCCTACGAGCAGTACTTC; CDR3aa: CASSPGRAQSYEQYF
j_gene: TRBJ1-2; abundance: once; v_gene: TRBV5-4; d_gene: TRBD1; CDR3nt: TGTGCCAGCAGCTTGCTGACAGGGGGCGTTTATGGCTACACCTTC; CDR3aa: CASSLLTGGVYGYTF
j_gene: TRBJ2-6; abundance: .; v_gene: TRBV29-1; d_gene: .; CDR3nt: TGCAGCGTTGAAGACCCCAGCTCTGGGGCCAACGTCCTGACTTTC; CDR3aa: CSVEDPSSGANVLTF
j_gene: TRBJ2-7; abundance: .; v_gene: TRBV7-6; d_gene: TRBD1; CDR3nt: TGTGCCAGCAGCCTAAACCCCGGGACAGCCCCCGCCGTCTACGAGCAGTACTTC; CDR3aa: CASSLNPGTAPAVYEQYF
j_gene: TRBJ2-5; abundance: .; v_gene: TRBV27; d_gene: .; CDR3nt: TGTGCCAGCAGTTTATTGGGCGAGACCCAGTACTTC; CDR3aa: CASSLLGETQYF
j_gene: TRBJ2-2; abundance: .; v_gene: TRBV5-1; d_gene: .; CDR3nt: TGCGCCACCCGGAGTGTCGAGGGCACCGGGGAGCTGTTTTTT; CDR3aa: CATRSVEGTGELFF
j_gene: TRBJ1-3; abundance: .; v_gene: TRBV14; d_gene: .; CDR3nt: TGTGCCAGCAGCCACAGGGACACCATATATTTT; CDR3aa: CASSHRDTIYF
j_gene: TRBJ2-5; abundance: .; v_gene: TRBV30; d_gene: .; CDR3nt: TGTGCCTGTGGGGGCGATCCAGGGGAGACCCAGTACTTC; CDR3aa: CACGGDPGETQYF
j_gene: TRBJ1-1; abundance: .; v_gene: TRBV5-6; d_gene: TRBD1; CDR3nt: TGTGCCAGCAGCGTGGGACAGGGGAACACTGAAGCTTTCTTT; CDR3aa: CASSVGQGNTEAFF
j_gene: TRBJ2-2; abundance: .; v_gene: TRBV14; d_gene: TRBD1; CDR3nt: TGTGCCAGCAGCCAAGACAGGGGGCACACCGGGGAGCTGTTTTTT; CDR3aa: CASSQDRGHTGELFF
j_gene: TRBJ2-3; abundance: few; v_gene: TRBV7-6; d_gene: .; CDR3nt: TGTGCCAGCAGCTTACAGCCTGGGCTTGGCACAGATACGCAGTATTTT; CDR3aa: CASSLQPGLGTDTQYF
j_gene: TRBJ1-5; abundance: once; v_gene: TRBV7-9; d_gene: .; CDR3nt: TGTGCCAGCAGCTTAGATCCGCAGAGCGATCAGCCCCAGCATTTT; CDR3aa: CASSLDPQSDQPQHF
j_gene: TRBJ1-1; abundance: .; v_gene: TRBV15; d_gene: .; CDR3nt: TGTGCCACCAGCAGAGATAGTGGGGCGAGGAACACTGAAGCTTTCTTT; CDR3aa: CATSRDSGARNTEAFF
j_gene: TRBJ1-3; abundance: .; v_gene: TRBV9; d_gene: TRBD1; CDR3nt: TGTGCCAGCAGCGACAGGGGTTCTGGAAACACCATATATTTT; CDR3aa: CASSDRGSGNTIYF
j_gene: TRBJ1-3; abundance: .; v_gene: TRBV2; d_gene: TRBD1; CDR3nt: TGTGCCAGCAGTGAAGGGACAGGGCTAAATTCCATATATTTT; CDR3aa: CASSEGTGLNSIYF
j_gene: TRBJ2-2; abundance: .; v_gene: TRBV5-1; d_gene: TRBD2; CDR3nt: TGCGCCAGCACGACCGGACTAGCGGGAGGTATCGGCACCGGGGAGCTGTTTTTT; CDR3aa: CASTTGLAGGIGTGELFF
j_gene: TRBJ2-3; abundance: once; v_gene: TRBV5-5; d_gene: TRBD1; CDR3nt: TGTGCCAGCAGCTTAAACCCCGGACAGGGAGGCACAGATACGCAGTATTTT; CDR3aa: CASSLNPGQGGTDTQYF
j_gene: TRBJ1-4; abundance: .; v_gene: TRBV2; d_gene: .; CDR3nt: TGTGCCAGCAAGACTACAAGGGCGTTTAATGAAAAACTGTTTTTT; CDR3aa: CASKTTRAFNEKLFF
j_gene: TRBJ2-3; abundance: once; v_gene: TRBV5-8; d_gene: .; CDR3nt: TGTGCCAGCAGCCTGGGGGCCTTTTCCACAGATACGCAGTATTTT; CDR3aa: CASSLGAFSTDTQYF
j_gene: TRBJ1-2; abundance: .; v_gene: TRBV5-1; d_gene: TRBD1; CDR3nt: TGCGCCAGCAGCTCGTCGCTTATGGGACAGAATGGCTACACCTTC; CDR3aa: CASSSSLMGQNGYTF
j_gene: TRBJ1-1; abundance: .; v_gene: TRBV5-4; d_gene: TRBD1; CDR3nt: TGTGCCAGCAGCTCGGGCCTCACAGGGGCGCCTGAAGCTTTCTTT; CDR3aa: CASSSGLTGAPEAFF
j_gene: TRBJ1-5; abundance: .; v_gene: TRBV27; d_gene: TRBD1; CDR3nt: TGTGCCAGCAGTTCGGGACAGGGTCAGCCCCAGCATTTT; CDR3aa: CASSSGQGQPQHF
j_gene: TRBJ1-1; abundance: .; v_gene: TRBV27; d_gene: .; CDR3nt: TGTGCCAGCAGTCTGGTACAGAACACTGAAGCTTTCTTT; CDR3aa: CASSLVQNTEAFF
j_gene: TRBJ2-7; abundance: few; v_gene: TRBV5-6; d_gene: TRBD1; CDR3nt: TGTGCCAGCAGCTGGGACAGTTCCTACGAGCAGTACTTC; CDR3aa: CASSWDSSYEQYF
j_gene: TRBJ2-1; abundance: many; v_gene: TRBV19; d_gene: .; CDR3nt: TGTGCCTCAGGTTTTTGGGTTGATTTGGGGCCGGACGGGACTCAATACAATGAGCAGTTCTTC; CDR3aa: CASGFWVDLGPDGTQYNEQFF
j_gene: TRBJ2-7; abundance: .; v_gene: TRBV15; d_gene: TRBD1; CDR3nt: TGTGCCACCAGCACAGGGGGCCGGTACGAGCAGTACTTC; CDR3aa: CATSTGGRYEQYF
j_gene: TRBJ1-1; abundance: .; v_gene: TRBV6-6; d_gene: .; CDR3nt: TGTGCCAGCAGTTACTTACCGGGGAACACTGAAGCTTTCTTT; CDR3aa: CASSYLPGNTEAFF
j_gene: TRBJ2-7; abundance: .; v_gene: TRBV5-1; d_gene: .; CDR3nt: TGCGCCAGCAGCGCCTTGGGGGGAGAACCCTACGAGCAGTACTTC; CDR3aa: CASSALGGEPYEQYF
j_gene: TRBJ2-5; abundance: few; v_gene: TRBV4-2; d_gene: TRBD2; CDR3nt: TGTGCCAGCAGCCAAGGTAACTGGACTAGAGGTCAGGAGACCCAGTACTTC; CDR3aa: CASSQGNWTRGQETQYF
j_gene: TRBJ2-5; abundance: few; v_gene: TRBV7-9; d_gene: .; CDR3nt: TGTGCCAGCAGCGCCCAGGGGGGTAACGCTTGGGAGACCCAGTACTTC; CDR3aa: CASSAQGGNAWETQYF
j_gene: TRBJ2-5; abundance: .; v_gene: TRBV11-2; d_gene: .; CDR3nt: TGTGCCAGCAGCTATCCAACAGCTTCGATCCAAGAGACCCAGTACTTC; CDR3aa: CASSYPTASIQETQYF
j_gene: TRBJ1-2; abundance: .; v_gene: TRBV30; d_gene: TRBD1; CDR3nt: TGTGCCTGGAGTGCCCTCGTGGGACAGAATACACCGGAGGGGAGTGGCTACACCTTC; CDR3aa: CAWSALVGQNTPEGSGYTF
j_gene: TRBJ2-3; abundance: .; v_gene: TRBV30; d_gene: TRBD2; CDR3nt: TGTGCCTGGAGGTCTAGCGGTGCCACAGATACGCAGTATTTT; CDR3aa: CAWRSSGATDTQYF
j_gene: TRBJ2-1; abundance: .; v_gene: TRBV27; d_gene: TRBD1; CDR3nt: TGTGCCAGCAGGAGCCCGGGACAGGGAATCGATGAGCAGTTCTTC; CDR3aa: CASRSPGQGIDEQFF
j_gene: TRBJ2-3; abundance: once; v_gene: TRBV5-6; d_gene: .; CDR3nt: TGTGCCAGCAGCCGGCCGGGCCGAGGGTTCTCAGATACGCAGTATTTT; CDR3aa: CASSRPGRGFSDTQYF
j_gene: TRBJ1-4; abundance: .; v_gene: TRBV19; d_gene: TRBD1; CDR3nt: TGTGCCAGTAGTAGACAGGGGGCGGATGAAAAACTGTTTTTT; CDR3aa: CASSRQGADEKLFF
j_gene: TRBJ1-5; abundance: .; v_gene: TRBV11-2; d_gene: TRBD1; CDR3nt: TGTGCCAGCAGCTTCGGTTGGACAGGGAATCAGCCCCAGCATTTT; CDR3aa: CASSFGWTGNQPQHF
j_gene: TRBJ1-5; abundance: .; v_gene: TRBV6-1; d_gene: .; CDR3nt: TGTTCCAGCAGTGAAGGGAGTTGGAGCAATCAGCCCCAGCATTTT; CDR3aa: CSSSEGSWSNQPQHF
j_gene: TRBJ2-7; abundance: .; v_gene: TRBV6-1; d_gene: TRBD1; CDR3nt: TGTGCCAGCAGTGCCGGGACAGGTCCCCGCTACGAGCAGTACTTC; CDR3aa: CASSAGTGPRYEQYF
j_gene: TRBJ1-1; abundance: few; v_gene: TRBV5-1; d_gene: .; CDR3nt: TGCGCCAGCAGCTTCCCCCGGGGGTCCAACACTGAAGCTTTCTTT; CDR3aa: CASSFPRGSNTEAFF
j_gene: TRBJ1-4; abundance: .; v_gene: TRBV15; d_gene: .; CDR3nt: TGTGCCACCAGCAGAAGTTTTGACAGTCCGATCAGTGAAAAACTGTTTTTT; CDR3aa: CATSRSFDSPISEKLFF
j_gene: TRBJ1-1; abundance: medium-sized; v_gene: TRBV19; d_gene: .; CDR3nt: TGTGCCAGTAGTTCCGGGTTGAACACTGAAGCTTTCTTT; CDR3aa: CASSSGLNTEAFF
j_gene: TRBJ2-2; abundance: once; v_gene: TRBV7-2; d_gene: TRBD2; CDR3nt: TGTGCCAGCAGCTTACGACTAGCGGCCACCGGGGAGCTGTTTTTT; CDR3aa: CASSLRLAATGELFF
j_gene: TRBJ2-1; abundance: .; v_gene: TRBV27; d_gene: TRBD2; CDR3nt: TGTGCCAGCAGTCGTTTGACTAGCGGGACCTACAATGAGCAGTTCTTC; CDR3aa: CASSRLTSGTYNEQFF
j_gene: TRBJ2-7; abundance: once; v_gene: TRBV11-2; d_gene: .; CDR3nt: TGTGCCAGCACCTTAAACCAGTTGAGCTGGGCTTCCTACGAGCAGTACTTC; CDR3aa: CASTLNQLSWASYEQYF
j_gene: TRBJ1-4; abundance: .; v_gene: TRBV19; d_gene: TRBD1; CDR3nt: TGTGCCAGTAGTAGGAGGACAGGGACAACTAATGAAAAACTGTTTTTT; CDR3aa: CASSRRTGTTNEKLFF
j_gene: TRBJ2-5; abundance: few; v_gene: TRBV7-8; d_gene: TRBD2; CDR3nt: TGTGCCAGCAGCTTTCTGACTAGCGGGAGGGGCCTGGAGACCCAGTACTTC; CDR3aa: CASSFLTSGRGLETQYF